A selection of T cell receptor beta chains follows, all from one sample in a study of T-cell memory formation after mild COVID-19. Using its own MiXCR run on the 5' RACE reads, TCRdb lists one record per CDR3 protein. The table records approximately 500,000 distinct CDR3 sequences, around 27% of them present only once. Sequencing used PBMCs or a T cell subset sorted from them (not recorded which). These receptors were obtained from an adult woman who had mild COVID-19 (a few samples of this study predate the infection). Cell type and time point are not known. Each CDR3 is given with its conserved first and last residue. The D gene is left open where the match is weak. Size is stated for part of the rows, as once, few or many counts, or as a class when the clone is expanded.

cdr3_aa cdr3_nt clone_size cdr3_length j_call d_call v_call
CSARIPYEQFF TGCAGTGCTAGAATACCCTATGAGCAGTTCTTC few 11 TRBJ2-1 NA TRBV20-1
CSALRDRGGELFF TGCAGTGCCCTCAGGGACAGGGGTGGGGAGCTGTTTTTT few 13 TRBJ2-2 TRBD1 TRBV20-1
CASSLSAGDGYTF TGTGCCAGCAGTTTATCGGCAGGGGATGGCTACACCTTC NA 13 TRBJ1-2 NA TRBV27
CASRLNYQGGNTEAFF TGTGCCAGCAGACTTAATTACCAGGGGGGGAACACTGAAGCTTTCTTT NA 16 TRBJ1-1 TRBD1 TRBV6-5
CASSLNGGFSWGTDTQYF TGTGCCAGCAGCTTAAATGGTGGTTTTAGCTGGGGAACAGATACGCAGTATTTT few 18 TRBJ2-3 NA TRBV7-2
CASSGTGRLSYEQYF TGTGCCAGCAGCGGTACAGGGAGGCTTTCCTACGAGCAGTACTTC few 15 TRBJ2-7 NA TRBV9
CASSSWWVGTEAFF TGTGCCAGCAGTTCCTGGTGGGTGGGCACTGAAGCTTTCTTT once 14 TRBJ1-1 NA TRBV12-3/TRBV12-4
CASSRDINNEQFF TGTGCCAGCAGTCGGGACATTAACAATGAGCAGTTCTTC few 13 TRBJ2-1 NA TRBV6-4
CASRLQGATYGYTF TGTGCCAGCAGGTTACAGGGGGCGACCTATGGCTACACCTTC few 14 TRBJ1-2 TRBD1 TRBV12-3/TRBV12-4
CASNPGGGTSGNTIYF TGCGCCAGCAACCCGGGTGGGGGAACGTCCGGAAACACCATATATTTT few 16 TRBJ1-3 NA TRBV5-1
CASSLGTSGSFGTQYF TGTGCCAGCAGCTTAGGGACTAGCGGTTCCTTTGGGACCCAGTACTTC few 16 TRBJ2-5 TRBD2 TRBV7-2
CASSREGLADNEQFF TGTGCCAGCAGCCGCGAGGGACTAGCGGACAATGAGCAGTTCTTC few 15 TRBJ2-1 TRBD2 TRBV4-2
CASSQTGGLYNEQFF TGTGCCAGCAGTCAAACGGGGGGGCTCTACAATGAGCAGTTCTTC NA 15 TRBJ2-1 TRBD2 TRBV12-3/TRBV12-4
CASSPSGTGIGAQHF TGTGCCAGCAGCCCTTCTGGGACAGGGATTGGGGCCCAGCATTTT NA 15 TRBJ1-5 TRBD1 TRBV12-3/TRBV12-4
CASSLGEIGNEQFF TGTGCCAGCAGCCTGGGGGAGATAGGGAATGAGCAGTTCTTC many 14 TRBJ2-1 NA TRBV7-3
CASSPGGGGNQPQHF TGTGCCAGCAGCCCGGGTGGAGGGGGCAATCAGCCCCAGCATTTT few 15 TRBJ1-5 NA TRBV7-7
CASSQGGHDTDTQYF TGCGCCAGCAGCCAAGGAGGACACGACACAGATACGCAGTATTTT NA 15 TRBJ2-3 NA TRBV4-3
CAIRGTSGRGYNEQFF TGTGCCATCAGAGGGACTAGCGGGAGAGGGTACAATGAGCAGTTCTTC NA 16 TRBJ2-1 TRBD2 TRBV10-3
CASSYRDRQETQYF TGTGCCAGCAGCTACCGGGACCGGCAAGAGACCCAGTACTTC NA 14 TRBJ2-5 NA TRBV7-2
CSVAGNYEQYF TGCAGCGTTGCCGGGAACTACGAGCAGTACTTC many 11 TRBJ2-7 NA TRBV29-1
CASSPEGGHHYQPQHF TGCGCCAGCAGTCCCGAGGGAGGCCACCACTATCAGCCCCAGCATTTT NA 16 TRBJ1-5 NA TRBV5-1
CSVLAQGTNTEAFF TGCAGCGTTCTCGCCCAGGGGACGAACACTGAAGCTTTCTTT few 14 TRBJ1-1 NA TRBV29-1
CASSAQALQVGEQFF TGTGCCAGCAGCGCCCAGGCCCTTCAAGTGGGTGAGCAGTTCTTC few 15 TRBJ2-1 NA TRBV9
CSARLAGSLFF TGCAGTGCTAGGTTAGCGGGAAGTCTGTTTTTT few 11 TRBJ2-2 TRBD2 TRBV20-1
CASSLPGEKVSEQYF TGTGCCAGCAGTCTTCCGGGAGAAAAGGTTTCCGAGCAGTACTTC NA 15 TRBJ2-7 NA TRBV27
CASSPGGTTLHF TGTGCCAGCAGCCCAGGAGGCACAACCCTCCACTTT few 12 TRBJ1-6 NA TRBV5-5
CASAEDRINYGYTF TGTGCCAGCGCCGAGGACAGGATTAACTATGGCTACACCTTC NA 14 TRBJ1-2 TRBD1 TRBV11-1
CASSEYGRVSTGELFF TGTGCCAGCAGTGAATACGGCAGGGTGTCGACCGGGGAGCTGTTTTTT NA 16 TRBJ2-2 NA TRBV25-1
CASSFTSGNTEAFF TGTGCCAGCAGTTTTACCTCAGGGAACACTGAAGCTTTCTTT NA 14 TRBJ1-1 NA TRBV12-3/TRBV12-4
CASSESGVETQYF TGTGCCAGCAGCGAGAGCGGGGTTGAGACCCAGTACTTC few 13 TRBJ2-5 TRBD2 TRBV9
CATSGGNSPLHF TGTGCCACCTCAGGGGGTAATTCACCCCTCCACTTT NA 12 TRBJ1-6 TRBD1 TRBV15
CASSLAAGYGTGELFF TGTGCCAGCAGCTTGGCGGCCGGGTATGGCACCGGGGAGCTGTTTTTT NA 16 TRBJ2-2 NA TRBV5-4
CASTPGTLASTDTQYF TGTGCCAGTACCCCCGGAACGTTAGCCAGCACAGATACGCAGTATTTT once 16 TRBJ2-3 NA TRBV19
CASSPGLAGARIYEQYF TGCGCCAGCAGCCCCGGACTAGCGGGGGCCCGAATCTACGAGCAGTACTTC few 17 TRBJ2-7 TRBD2 TRBV4-1
CASSQGQGNSPLHF TGTGCCAGCAGCCAAGGCCAGGGTAATTCACCCCTCCACTTT few 14 TRBJ1-6 NA TRBV3-1
CASSLMGTGAGNTIYF TGTGCCAGCAGCTTAATGGGAACAGGGGCTGGAAACACCATATATTTT few 16 TRBJ1-3 TRBD1 TRBV7-9
CASSTEAGKETQYF TGTGCCAGCAGCACAGAGGCAGGGAAAGAGACCCAGTACTTC NA 14 TRBJ2-5 NA TRBV7-9
CASSLADGTSPLHF TGTGCCAGCAGCTTAGCTGACGGAACTTCACCCCTCCACTTT NA 14 TRBJ1-6 NA TRBV7-9
CASSETGSRNQPQHF TGTGCCAGCTCAGAGACAGGGTCACGCAATCAGCCCCAGCATTTT few 15 TRBJ1-5 TRBD1 TRBV18
CASTSPIGEQYF TGCGCCAGCACCTCACCTATAGGCGAGCAGTACTTC NA 12 TRBJ2-7 NA TRBV4-1
CASSLGGQMNTEAFF TGCGCCAGCAGCTTGGGTGGACAGATGAACACTGAAGCTTTCTTT few 15 TRBJ1-1 NA TRBV5-1
CAISVGGSGANVLTF TGTGCCATCAGTGTTGGAGGCTCTGGGGCCAACGTCCTGACTTTC few 15 TRBJ2-6 NA TRBV10-3
CATSSRQGGTEAFF TGTGCCACCAGCTCTCGACAGGGGGGCACTGAAGCTTTCTTT few 14 TRBJ1-1 TRBD1 TRBV15
CASSWQKDPQETQYF TGCGCCAGCAGCTGGCAAAAAGACCCACAAGAGACCCAGTACTTC NA 15 TRBJ2-5 NA TRBV5-1
CASSFDGQAYEKLFF TGTGCCAGCAGTTTCGACGGACAGGCGTATGAAAAACTGTTTTTT NA 15 TRBJ1-4 TRBD1 TRBV27
CASSPDSYSYNEQFF TGTGCCAGCAGCCCGGACTCTTACTCCTACAATGAGCAGTTCTTC NA 15 TRBJ2-1 NA TRBV11-1
CASRPDSYEQYF TGTGCCAGCAGACCAGACAGCTACGAGCAGTACTTC few 12 TRBJ2-7 NA TRBV7-9
CATRNGQGAYNEQFF TGTGCCACCCGAAACGGACAGGGAGCCTACAATGAGCAGTTCTTC few 15 TRBJ2-1 TRBD1 TRBV12-3/TRBV12-4
CASSLQFSYEQYF TGTGCCAGCAGCTTACAGTTCTCCTACGAGCAGTACTTC NA 13 TRBJ2-7 NA TRBV7-9
CASSRTGGAGNEKLFF TGCGCCAGCAGCCGGACAGGGGGCGCGGGCAATGAAAAACTGTTTTTT many 16 TRBJ1-4 TRBD1 TRBV5-1
CASSSGPGTSTDTQYF TGTGCCAGCAGCTCCGGCCCCGGGACTTCCACAGATACGCAGTATTTT NA 16 TRBJ2-3 NA TRBV13
CASSPDQTYEQYF TGTGCCAGCAGTCCGGACCAGACCTACGAGCAGTACTTC few 13 TRBJ2-7 NA TRBV6-4